This is a list of T cell receptor beta chains from one sample in a study of identical twins. TCRdb fed the 5' RACE reads into MiXCR, producing one record per CDR3 protein. Of about 490,000 distinct CDR3 sequences in the sample, approximately 16% are singletons; the top ten hold roughly 0.4%. These records were also assigned to another study, of yellow fever vaccine responses in identical twins.

Sequenced input: CD4+ T cells sorted from blood. Receptor source: a woman aged 18-29 years in good health. Each CDR3 is given with its conserved first and last residue. Each record gives: V gene, D gene, J gene, clone size, CDR3 DNA, CDR3 protein. D genes are given only for firm matches. Only some rows state a clone size, as once, few, many or a class for expanded clones.

v_call: TRBV25-1; d_call: NA; j_call: TRBJ1-2; clone_size: once; cdr3_nt: TGTGCCAGCAGCGGAGCCGGGGATCACTCCGGGCACACCTTC; cdr3_aa: CASSGAGDHSGHTF
v_call: TRBV5-1; d_call: TRBD1; j_call: TRBJ2-3; clone_size: NA; cdr3_nt: TGCGCCAACAGCGCAGACAGGGCCACAGATACGCAGTATTTT; cdr3_aa: CANSADRATDTQYF
v_call: TRBV15; d_call: NA; j_call: TRBJ1-4; clone_size: NA; cdr3_nt: TGTGCCACCAGCAGAGATCCGGGGGCGGCTAATGAAAAACTGTTTTTT; cdr3_aa: CATSRDPGAANEKLFF
v_call: TRBV10-1; d_call: TRBD2; j_call: TRBJ2-7; clone_size: NA; cdr3_nt: TGCGCCAGCAGTGAGTCGAGCGGGAACTACGAGCAGTACTTC; cdr3_aa: CASSESSGNYEQYF
v_call: TRBV5-1; d_call: NA; j_call: TRBJ1-4; clone_size: few; cdr3_nt: TGCGCCAGCAGTTTCCGGGACAAAAATGAAAAACTGTTTTTT; cdr3_aa: CASSFRDKNEKLFF
v_call: TRBV4-1; d_call: NA; j_call: TRBJ2-2; clone_size: NA; cdr3_nt: TGCGCCAGCAGCCAAGGACTCCTACGAACGAACACCGGGGAGCTGTTTTTT; cdr3_aa: CASSQGLLRTNTGELFF
v_call: TRBV20-1; d_call: NA; j_call: TRBJ2-5; clone_size: NA; cdr3_nt: TGCAGTGCTAGTTTTGGAGGTGGGGGCCAAGAGACCCAGTACTTC; cdr3_aa: CSASFGGGGQETQYF
v_call: TRBV28; d_call: NA; j_call: TRBJ1-4; clone_size: NA; cdr3_nt: TGTGCCAGCAGTTCTACAAATGAAAAACTGTTTTTT; cdr3_aa: CASSSTNEKLFF
v_call: TRBV5-6; d_call: TRBD2; j_call: TRBJ2-2; clone_size: many; cdr3_nt: TGTGCCAGCAGCTTCGGGGGGGAGACCGGGGAGCTGTTTTTT; cdr3_aa: CASSFGGETGELFF
v_call: TRBV12-3/TRBV12-4; d_call: NA; j_call: TRBJ1-4; clone_size: many; cdr3_nt: TGTGCCAGCAGTTTATCGGCGACTAATGAAAAACTGTTTTTT; cdr3_aa: CASSLSATNEKLFF
v_call: TRBV10-3; d_call: NA; j_call: TRBJ2-7; clone_size: few; cdr3_nt: TGTGCCATCAGTGAGGGACCGCCAGGAGAGCAGTACTTC; cdr3_aa: CAISEGPPGEQYF
v_call: TRBV11-3; d_call: NA; j_call: TRBJ2-5; clone_size: NA; cdr3_nt: TGTGCCACCACCCCAGACCGCGGGAAAGAGACCCAGTACTTC; cdr3_aa: CATTPDRGKETQYF
v_call: TRBV6-1; d_call: TRBD2; j_call: TRBJ2-3; clone_size: few; cdr3_nt: TGTGCCAGCAGACCGACTAGCGGGGGGGCTGTAGATACGCAGTATTTT; cdr3_aa: CASRPTSGGAVDTQYF
v_call: TRBV29-1; d_call: TRBD2; j_call: TRBJ2-3; clone_size: NA; cdr3_nt: TGCAGCGTCGGAGCGGGAGTATTGACAGATACGCAGTATTTT; cdr3_aa: CSVGAGVLTDTQYF
v_call: TRBV20-1; d_call: NA; j_call: TRBJ1-1; clone_size: NA; cdr3_nt: TGCAGTGCTAGGGTGGGACAAGAGAGAACTGAAGCTTTCTTT; cdr3_aa: CSARVGQERTEAFF
v_call: TRBV13; d_call: NA; j_call: TRBJ2-1; clone_size: NA; cdr3_nt: TGTGCCAGCAGCTCGAACCTTGTGACTAAGCAGTTCTTC; cdr3_aa: CASSSNLVTKQFF
v_call: TRBV3-1; d_call: NA; j_call: TRBJ2-5; clone_size: NA; cdr3_nt: TGTGCCAGCAGCCAAGTGCCACCTGACCAAGAGACCCAGTACTTC; cdr3_aa: CASSQVPPDQETQYF
v_call: TRBV12-3/TRBV12-4; d_call: NA; j_call: TRBJ2-5; clone_size: many; cdr3_nt: TGTGCCAGCAGCTTGGGACGGAAGGAGACCCAGTACTTC; cdr3_aa: CASSLGRKETQYF
v_call: TRBV7-9; d_call: NA; j_call: TRBJ2-1; clone_size: NA; cdr3_nt: TGTGCCAGCAGTCGAAGGGAACTTAACGACAATGAGCAGTTCTTC; cdr3_aa: CASSRRELNDNEQFF
v_call: TRBV18; d_call: NA; j_call: TRBJ2-2; clone_size: few; cdr3_nt: TGTGCCAGCTCACCACGTGGCCTGTCAAACACCGGGGAGCTGTTTTTT; cdr3_aa: CASSPRGLSNTGELFF
v_call: TRBV5-1; d_call: NA; j_call: TRBJ2-7; clone_size: NA; cdr3_nt: TGCGCCAGCACCGAGGACGGTCTCTCCTACGAGCAGTACTTC; cdr3_aa: CASTEDGLSYEQYF
v_call: TRBV10-3; d_call: TRBD2; j_call: TRBJ2-7; clone_size: few; cdr3_nt: TGTGCCATCAGTGAACGGGGACTAGCGGGAGAGTTCTACGAGCAGTACTTC; cdr3_aa: CAISERGLAGEFYEQYF
v_call: TRBV20-1; d_call: NA; j_call: TRBJ1-5; clone_size: many; cdr3_nt: TGCAGTGCTAGATCCCACCATAGCAATCAGCCCCAGCATTTT; cdr3_aa: CSARSHHSNQPQHF
v_call: TRBV7-8; d_call: NA; j_call: TRBJ2-1; clone_size: NA; cdr3_nt: TGTGCCAGCAGCAGGGGCGGGGTGGATGAGCAGTTCTTC; cdr3_aa: CASSRGGVDEQFF
v_call: TRBV11-2; d_call: NA; j_call: TRBJ2-3; clone_size: NA; cdr3_nt: TGTGCCAGCAGGCCAGGTTTCGCAGCAGATACGCAGTATTTT; cdr3_aa: CASRPGFAADTQYF
v_call: TRBV28; d_call: NA; j_call: TRBJ2-4; clone_size: few; cdr3_nt: TGTGCCAGCAGTTTATTGGGTCGGGTGGCCAAAAACATTCAGTACTTC; cdr3_aa: CASSLLGRVAKNIQYF
v_call: TRBV4-1; d_call: NA; j_call: TRBJ1-6; clone_size: NA; cdr3_nt: TGCGCCAGCAGCCAAGAGGGCAGGGGTTCACCCCTCCACTTT; cdr3_aa: CASSQEGRGSPLHF
v_call: TRBV7-9; d_call: NA; j_call: TRBJ2-1; clone_size: NA; cdr3_nt: TGTGCCAGCAGCTTAGGCATTGCGGGTAGGCGCCTCGGTGAGCAGTTCTTC; cdr3_aa: CASSLGIAGRRLGEQFF
v_call: TRBV29-1; d_call: NA; j_call: TRBJ2-5; clone_size: NA; cdr3_nt: TGCAGCTCCTCGACCTGGGAACGGGAGACCCAGTACTTC; cdr3_aa: CSSSTWERETQYF
v_call: TRBV5-1; d_call: NA; j_call: TRBJ2-7; clone_size: many; cdr3_nt: TGCGCCAGCAGCTTGGAAGGCTACGAGCAGTACTTC; cdr3_aa: CASSLEGYEQYF
v_call: TRBV20-1; d_call: NA; j_call: TRBJ1-5; clone_size: few; cdr3_nt: TGCAGTGCACAGGACCGTGTCAATCAGCCCCAGCATTTT; cdr3_aa: CSAQDRVNQPQHF
v_call: TRBV5-1; d_call: NA; j_call: TRBJ1-1; clone_size: many; cdr3_nt: TGCGCCACCAGGGCATCGGTTGGTGAAGCTTTCTTT; cdr3_aa: CATRASVGEAFF
v_call: TRBV12-3/TRBV12-4; d_call: NA; j_call: TRBJ1-2; clone_size: few; cdr3_nt: TGTGCCAGCAGTTTAGGACACGGGTTTGGCTACACCTTC; cdr3_aa: CASSLGHGFGYTF
v_call: TRBV24-1; d_call: NA; j_call: TRBJ2-3; clone_size: NA; cdr3_nt: TGTGCCACCAGTGATCCCCGGCCGATGGGAACAGATACGCAGTATTTT; cdr3_aa: CATSDPRPMGTDTQYF
v_call: TRBV28; d_call: NA; j_call: TRBJ1-1; clone_size: NA; cdr3_nt: TGTGCCAGCAGGCCGACGGACCCTGGAGCTTTCTTT; cdr3_aa: CASRPTDPGAFF
v_call: TRBV12-3/TRBV12-4; d_call: TRBD1; j_call: TRBJ1-4; clone_size: NA; cdr3_nt: TGTGCCAGCAGATCCGGGACAGTGGGGGAAAAACTGTTTTTT; cdr3_aa: CASRSGTVGEKLFF
v_call: TRBV20-1; d_call: TRBD1; j_call: TRBJ2-2; clone_size: NA; cdr3_nt: TGCAGTGCCCCCCTCCCCGGGACAGGGATGACCGGGGAGCTGTTTTTT; cdr3_aa: CSAPLPGTGMTGELFF
v_call: TRBV24-1; d_call: TRBD1; j_call: TRBJ2-5; clone_size: few; cdr3_nt: TGTGCCACCAGTGATTGGGGACAGTCACAAGAGACCCAGTACTTC; cdr3_aa: CATSDWGQSQETQYF
v_call: TRBV14; d_call: TRBD2; j_call: TRBJ2-5; clone_size: NA; cdr3_nt: TGTGCCAGCAGTCGGAGCGGGACGGAGACCCAGTACTTC; cdr3_aa: CASSRSGTETQYF
v_call: TRBV29-1; d_call: NA; j_call: TRBJ1-1; clone_size: few; cdr3_nt: TGCAGCGTTGACAGGGATGGCACTGAAGCTTTCTTT; cdr3_aa: CSVDRDGTEAFF